This passage covers 13 T cell receptor beta chains from one sample sequenced in a study of human T cells and chemical hapten exposure. TCRdb fed the RACE reads into MiXCR, producing one record per CDR3 protein. The sample shows about 90,000 distinct CDR3 sequences, roughly 10% of them seen only once. Time point defined: patch test 3, about 24 weeks after DPC sensitization. The treatment is: therapeutic diphenylcyclopropenone sensitization with weekly scalp DPC. The specimen comprised whole blood, sampled in connection with sensitization to the hapten diphenylcyclopropenone (DPC). These receptors were collected from a woman aged 30 to 39 with alopecia areata. Some clones in this sample may be carry-over from other donors' samples.

This clonotype occurred a few times. This chain uses TRBV18 with TRBJ2-1, with a weak D call TRBD2 (6 bases). With 6 bases removed from V and 3 bases from J, the gap between germline ends came to 18 bases. Germline CDR1 reads KGHSH; CDR2 reads LQKENI. The length of the CDR3 is 16 residues. CDR3 protein: CASSPGVSGSYNEQFF. The CDR3 coding sequence is TGTGCCAGCTCTCCCGGGGTTAGCGGAAGCTACAATGAGCAGTTCTTC.

This chain uses TRBV21-1 with TRBJ2-3; TRBD2 is the table's D call and was not checked against the DNA. TRBV21-1 is termed a pseudogene. This CDR3 comprises 14 residues. The CDR3 bases are TGTGCCAGCAGCAGGGACGGCCGCACAGATACGCAGTATTTT. Encoded protein: CASSRDGRTDTQYF.

The V gene is TRBV28, the J gene TRBJ1-2, with D perhaps matching TRBD1 (5 bases). Germline V gives CDR1 MDHEN, CDR2 SYDVKM. The CDR3 consists of 15 residues. V was trimmed by 5 bases and J by 0 bases, leaving 13 bases between them. CDR3 protein: CASSPHLTANYGYTF. In DNA form, the CDR3 reads TGTGCCAGCAGTCCACACCTGACAGCTAACTATGGCTACACCTTC.

This clonotype was detected a few times. The V gene is TRBV28, the J gene TRBJ1-1; D gene ambiguous. Germline-derived CDR1 and CDR2 are MDHEN and SYDVKM. Trimming shortened V by 2 bases and J by 11 bases, and 3 bases separated the two germline ends. This CDR3 comprises 9 residues. For the CDR3, the DNA is TGTGCCAGCAGTTTAATGGCTTTCTTT. As protein: CASSLMAFF.

The chain employs TRBV20-1 and TRBJ2-2, with D perhaps matching TRBD1 or TRBD2 (6 bases each). CDR1 DFQATT and CDR2 SNEGSKA come from the germline V gene (reference sequence). Trimming shortened V by 0 bases and J by 2 bases, and 10 bases separated the two germline ends. This CDR3 is built from 15 residues. The CDR3, as DNA: TGCAGTGCTAGAGAAGGGGGGAGAAACACCGGGGAGCTGTTTTTT. The encoded protein is CSAREGGRNTGELFF.

In its sample, this clonotype was seen many times. This chain connects TRBV6-5 to TRBJ1-6; D unclear. The V gene's germline CDR1 is MNHEY and CDR2 SVGAGI. The CDR3 runs to 17 residues. Trimming shortened V by 0 bases and J by 6 bases, and 15 bases separated the two germline ends. CDR3 DNA sequence: TGTGCCAGCAGTTACTCAGTTCTGGGCCATTCTAATTCACCCCTCCACTTT. It codes for CASSYSVLGHSNSPLHF.

This clonotype was observed many times. The J gene is TRBJ1-1, the V gene TRBV12-3 or TRBV12-4; a possible D gene is TRBD1 (5 bases). Trimming shortened V by 3 bases and J by 7 bases, and 24 bases separated the two germline ends. This CDR3 comprises 17 residues. The chain's CDR3 is CASSLPLGVQGRGEAFF. The DNA of the CDR3 is TGTGCCAGCAGTTTGCCGCTTGGAGTCCAGGGAAGGGGTGAAGCTTTCTTT.

This clonotype was counted a few times. The chain employs TRBV27 and TRBJ2-7, with unresolved D. Per germline, CDR1 MNHEY and CDR2 SMNVEV (reference sequence). The CDR3 has 11 amino acids. V gave up 4 bases and J gave up 3 bases, with 4 bases separating them. The CDR3 DNA reads as TGTGCCAGCAGTTCACTCTACGAGCAGTACTTC. Translating it yields CASSSLYEQYF.

This clonotype appeared many times. The chain uses TRBV28 and TRBJ2-2; no clear D gene. The V gene lost 4 bases and the J gene lost 4 bases, with 4 bases spanning the gap. Germline CDR1 is MDHEN and CDR2 is SYDVKM. CDR3 length equals 12 residues. The chain's CDR3 is CASSSTTGELFF. For the CDR3, the DNA is TGTGCCAGCAGTTCCACCACCGGGGAGCTGTTTTTT.

This clonotype appeared many times. The rearrangement joins TRBV29-1 to TRBJ1-3; possible D gene TRBD1, 6 bases. Germline CDR1 SQVTM, CDR2 ANQGSEA. This CDR3 has 13 amino acids. Trimming removed 5 bases at V and 4 bases at J, with 12 bases between. CDR3 in amino acids: CSVRAGGGNTIYF. The CDR3 region has the DNA TGCAGCGTTCGAGCGGGGGGCGGAAACACCATATATTTT.

V and J are TRBV6-2 or TRBV6-3 and TRBJ1-1; possibly TRBD1 for D (6 bases). The CDR3 is 15 residues long. The V end was cut by 0 bases, the J end by 4 bases, with 12 bases between. Germline V CDR1 and CDR2: MNHEY, SVGEGT. This CDR3 reads CASSYSRGGGTEAFF. The CDR3 DNA reads TGTGCCAGCAGTTACTCGCGAGGGGGGGGCACTGAAGCTTTCTTT.

The rearrangement uses TRBV2 and TRBJ1-1; D is ambiguous. The CDR3 covers 13 residues. Trimming pared 7 bases from V and 0 bases from J, leaving 9 bases between. Germline CDR1 is SNHLY and CDR2 is FYNNEI. The CDR3 reads CASNTVMNTEAFF. For the CDR3, the DNA is TGTGCCAGCAATACTGTCATGAACACTGAAGCTTTCTTT.

This clonotype was detected many times. CDR3 nucleotides: TGCAGTGGCAAGACAGGGCCTAGCACAGATACGCAGTATTTT. It encodes CSGKTGPSTDTQYF. The V gene is TRBV20-1, the J gene TRBJ2-3, with 7 bases fitting TRBD1. The length of the CDR3 is 14 residues. The germline gives CDR1 DFQATT, CDR2 SNEGSKA (reference sequence). V was clipped by 7 bases and J by 0 bases; unmatched bases: 7.